This T cell receptor (beta chain) was sequenced during a study of T cells in Graves' hyperthyroidism and ophthalmopathy. Study conclusions and caveats: In simple terms, a model built on 13 V-J features told ophthalmopathy apart from stable hyperthyroidism. Before onset, by a median of 6.5 months, the model predicted ophthalmopathy.

About this clonotype itself: Its antigen is still unknown.

Amplification yielded TCR beta CDR3 regions, with RNA transcripts as the source. HTBI primers drove first-round RT-PCR of the TCR CDR3. One entry per CDR3 protein results from TCRdb running MiXCR on the multiplex PCR reads. The data show a few hundred thousand distinct CDR3 sequences, roughly 18% seen once. Over 18 months, lack of ophthalmopathy progression marked Graves' hyperthyroidism as stable. The CDR3 contains 17 residues. Per the germline V gene, CDR1 is SEHNR and CDR2 is FQNEAQ (reference sequence). Trimming cost V 2 bases and J 0 bases, with 16 bases left between them. This rearrangement joins TRBV7-9 to TRBJ2-5; the D is unclear. Sequenced material: blood. This receptor was identified in a woman in her forties or fifties with Graves' hyperthyroidism. This CDR3 is CASSLTLAVAYQETQYF. The CDR3 DNA is TGTGCCAGCAGCTTAACGTTGGCAGTGGCGTACCAAGAGACCCAGTACTTC.